The 29 T cell receptor beta chains below were found in one sample sequenced in a study of blood T cell repertoires in COVID-19. Generated by immunoSEQ multiplex PCR, the TCRdb table keeps only in-frame clones and is missing some. The data hold approximately 200,000 clones, with approximately 88% observed a single time. The sequenced material came from peripheral blood. Receptors were obtained from a woman aged 25-40 years with acute or convalescent COVID-19.

CDR3 nucleotides: TGCGCCAGCAGCCACCCGGGACTAGCGGGGGAAGAGACCCAGTACTTC. Its translation is CASSHPGLAGEETQYF. The gene calls are TRBV4-1 and TRBJ2-5; the match to TRBD2 covers 14 bases. Looked up from germline, CDR1 is MGHRA and CDR2 is YSYEKL. The CDR3 loop spans 16 amino acids. The trim removed 3 bases at V and 3 bases at J, leaving 3 bases unmatched.

The chain couples TRBV6-6 to TRBJ2-7; 7 nucleotides line up with TRBD2. Per germline, CDR1 MNHNY and CDR2 SVGAGI (reference sequence). The CDR3 has 15 residues. The V and J ends lost 2 bases and 4 bases, in that order; junction bases with no gene match: 8. For the CDR3, the DNA is TGTGCCAGCAGTTACCTTCTTGGCGGGAGTTACGAGCAGTACTTC. Protein product: CASSYLLGGSYEQYF.

The chain links TRBV3-1 (or the pseudogene TRBV3-2) to TRBJ2-7; tentatively, D is TRBD2 (6 bases). Trimming took off 0 bases at V and 0 bases at J, with 6 bases between the two ends. Germline CDR1 reads LGHDT; CDR2 reads YNNKEL (reference sequence). CDR3 size: 14 residues. The CDR3 DNA is TGTGCCAGCAGCCAAGAGGGGGGCTCCTACGAGCAGTACTTC. Its protein product is CASSQEGGSYEQYF.

Ten or more counts support this clone. The chain has TRBV5-6 and TRBJ2-7, with D perhaps TRBD2 (5 bases). CDR1 and CDR2 (germline): SGHDT, YYEEEE. V was clipped by 4 bases and J by 3 bases, with 11 bases between them. The CDR3 is 13 amino acids. CDR3 in amino acids: CASSPGLYYEQYF. The CDR3, as DNA: TGTGCCAGCAGCCCGGGATTGTACTACGAGCAGTACTTC.

As for this clone: Other DNA sequences within the sample encode an identical CDR3. This chain joins TRBV7-9 and TRBJ1-5; D may be TRBD1 (6 bases). Trimming pared 4 bases from V and 5 bases from J, leaving 9 bases between. Germline-derived CDR1 and CDR2 are SEHNR and FQNEAQ (reference sequence). This CDR3 comprises 13 residues. The CDR3 DNA is TGTGCCAGCAGCTCGGACAGCTATCAGCCCCAGCATTTT. Its translation is CASSSDSYQPQHF.

The chain links TRBV28 to TRBJ1-3; 7 nucleotides align to TRBD1. V shed 5 bases and J 1 base; nucleotides not matched to a gene: 8. Germline lookup yields CDR1 MDHEN and CDR2 SYDVKM. This CDR3 region has 16 residues. The CDR3 sequence is CASSLRGTVSGNTIYF. CDR3 bases: TGTGCCAGCAGTCTAAGGGGGACAGTGTCTGGAAACACCATATATTTT.

This clone turned up a few times. The V and J genes are TRBV5-1 and TRBJ2-2, with 7 bases identical to TRBD1. Trimming took 4 bases from V and 0 from J; bases not matched to a gene: 6. The CDR3 is 16 residues long. From germline, CDR1 is SGHRS and CDR2 YFSETQ. CDR3 sequence (DNA): TGCGCCAGCAGCCCGCAGGGGGTGACGAACACCGGGGAGCTGTTTTTT. Encoded protein: CASSPQGVTNTGELFF.

The J gene is TRBJ2-1, the V gene TRBV5-1, with TRBD2 matching over 10 bases. Trimming took 0 bases from V and 9 from J; bases not matched to a gene: 6. The CDR3 runs 15 residues. Germline CDR1 is SGHRS and CDR2 is YFSETQ. CDR3 amino acids: CASSLGSGRIGEQFF. CDR3 DNA: TGCGCCAGCAGCTTGGGTAGCGGGAGGATCGGTGAGCAGTTCTTC. The full variable domain, rest sourced from reference TRBV5-1 and TRBJ2-1, is KAGVTQTPRYLIKTRGQQVTLSCSPISGHRSVSWYQQTPGQGLQFLFEYFSETQRNKGNFPGRFSGRQFSNSRSEMNVSTLELGDSALYLCASSLGSGRIGEQFFGPGTRLTVL.

This chain uses TRBV5-1 with TRBJ1-2; 7 nucleotides line up with TRBD1. The CDR3 loop spans 13 amino acids. CDR1 is SGHRS and CDR2 is YFSETQ in the germline V gene. The trim removed 3 bases at V and 4 bases at J, leaving 3 bases unmatched. Here the CDR3 reads CASSSSGGYGYTF. The CDR3 bases are TGCGCCAGCAGCTCGTCAGGGGGCTATGGCTACACCTTC.

The J gene is TRBJ1-2, the V gene TRBV5-5; TRBD1 matches at 10 bases. This CDR3 region has 14 residues. Germline lookup yields CDR1 SGHKS and CDR2 YYEKEE (reference sequence). The V gene end was trimmed by 5 bases and the J gene end by 4 bases; junction bases not matched to a gene: 5. DNA for the CDR3: TGTGCCAGCAGGCCGGACAGGGGGGTCTATGGCTACACCTTC. It codes for CASRPDRGVYGYTF.

The CDR3 DNA reads as TGTGCCAGCAGCTTTTGGCATAGCAATCAGCCCCAGCATTTT. It translates to CASSFWHSNQPQHF. This chain links TRBV5-5 with TRBJ1-5, with D uncertain. The germline V and J ends were trimmed by 2 bases and 0 bases, with 6 bases remaining between them. The V gene's germline CDR1 is SGHKS and CDR2 YYEKEE (reference sequence). CDR3 length: 14 amino acids. The variable domain in full, completed from reference TRBV5-5 and TRBJ1-5, reads DAGVTQSPTHLIKTRGQQVTLRCSPISGHKSVSWYQQVLGQGPQFIFQYYEKEERGRGNFPDRFSARQFPNYSSELNVNALLLGDSALYLCASSFWHSNQPQHFGDGTRLSIL.

This clone is a singleton in its sample. The gene calls are TRBV7-9 and TRBJ1-3, with D maybe TRBD1 (5 bases). There are 17 residues in the CDR3. Per germline, CDR1 SEHNR and CDR2 FQNEAQ (reference sequence). V lost 5 bases and J 0 bases, leaving 17 bases between the germline ends. CDR3 region: CASSRTDSGGSGNTIYF. In DNA form, the CDR3 reads TGTGCCAGCAGCAGAACTGACAGCGGGGGCTCTGGAAACACCATATATTTT.

V is TRBV5-4 and J is TRBJ1-6; D ambiguous. With 4 bases removed from V and 16 bases from J, the gap between germline ends came to 21 bases. The germline CDR1 and CDR2 sequences are SGHNT and YYREEE (reference sequence). This CDR3 has 14 amino acids. The chain's CDR3 is CASSPGVGERDLHF. In DNA, the CDR3 is TGTGCCAGCAGCCCGGGAGTGGGAGAAAGGGATCTCCACTTT.

This chain links TRBV11-2 with TRBJ1-1, with D possibly TRBD1 on 6 matching bases. Germline assignment: CDR1 SGHAT and CDR2 FQNNGV. Trimming removed 5 bases at V and 8 bases at J, with 12 bases between. The CDR3 loop spans 12 amino acids. This CDR3 is CASSVNREEAFF. CDR3 sequence (DNA): TGTGCCAGCAGCGTAAACAGGGAGGAAGCTTTCTTT.

The chain employs TRBV5-4 and TRBJ2-7, with 7 bases lining up with TRBD1. Germline V gene lookup returns CDR1 SGHNT and CDR2 YYREEE (reference sequence). The CDR3 has 13 amino acids. V lost 5 bases to trimming and J lost 3 bases; unmatched junction nucleotides: 5. The CDR3: CASRSGQLYEQYF. The CDR3 DNA reads as TGTGCCAGCAGGTCGGGACAGCTCTACGAGCAGTACTTC.

The chain links TRBV6-5 to TRBJ2-7; maybe TRBD2 (7 bases). The CDR3 consists of 14 residues. The germline V gene has CDR1 MNHEY and CDR2 SVGAGI. The germline V and J ends were trimmed by 4 bases and 6 bases, with 16 bases remaining between them. CDR3 region: CASSFTLGGGEQYF. In DNA form, the CDR3 reads TGTGCCAGCAGTTTCACCCTGGGAGGGGGCGAGCAGTACTTC.

The rearrangement links TRBV30 to TRBJ2-1; 7 bases line up with TRBD2. The CDR3 consists of 15 residues. Germline CDR1 GTSNPN, CDR2 SVGIG (reference sequence). The J segment lost 1 base and the V segment lost 1 base, leaving 4 bases of the junction unmatched. The CDR3 nucleotides read TGTGCCTGGAGTGCCTTAGCGGGTTCCTACAATGAGCAGTTCTTC. Translated, it gives CAWSALAGSYNEQFF.

This rearrangement joins TRBV27 to TRBJ2-3; TRBD2 aligns across 9 bases. The germline V gene has CDR1 MNHEY and CDR2 SMNVEV (reference sequence). This CDR3 region has 16 residues. Trimming removed 5 bases from V and 2 bases from J; junction bases left unmatched: 8. The CDR3 coding sequence is TGTGCCAGCAGTAAGACTAGCGGAGCCTACACAGATACGCAGTATTTT. Translation gives CASSKTSGAYTDTQYF.

In this sample, this clone turned up once. This chain uses TRBV5-1 with TRBJ2-5, with 9 positions matching TRBD1. Germline V gene data show CDR1 as SGHRS and CDR2 as YFSETQ. J gave up 4 bases and V 4 bases, and 5 bases lay outside the gene matches. The CDR3 is 14 residues long. Here the CDR3 reads CASSRGGQGETQYF. In nucleotides, the CDR3 is TGCGCCAGCAGCCGAGGGGGACAGGGAGAGACCCAGTACTTC. The complete variable domain, with remaining parts taken from reference TRBV5-1 and TRBJ2-5, reads KAGVTQTPRYLIKTRGQQVTLSCSPISGHRSVSWYQQTPGQGLQFLFEYFSETQRNKGNFPGRFSGRQFSNSRSEMNVSTLELGDSALYLCASSRGGQGETQYFGPGTRLLVL.

In regard to this clone: The sample contains more than one DNA sequence encoding this CDR3. This chain joins TRBV28 and TRBJ2-6; no definite D call. This CDR3 comprises 13 residues. Trimming cost V 3 bases and J 4 bases, with 4 bases left between them. From germline, CDR1 is MDHEN and CDR2 SYDVKM. CDR3 protein: CASSLRGANVLTF. CDR3 nucleotide sequence: TGTGCCAGCAGTTTGAGGGGGGCCAACGTCCTGACTTTC.

This clone came up a few times. The V gene is TRBV28, the J gene TRBJ2-7, with 10 bases aligning to TRBD2. The J segment lost 6 bases and the V segment lost 4 bases, leaving 9 bases of the junction unmatched. Germline-derived CDR1 and CDR2 are MDHEN and SYDVKM. CDR3 length equals 15 residues. In nucleotides, the CDR3 is TGTGCCAGCAGTTCCGGGACTAGCGTTTCGTCCGAGCAGTACTTC. Protein: CASSSGTSVSSEQYF.

This clone was detected only once. The CDR3 sequence is CAISENSGSYEQYF. The CDR3 DNA sequence: TGTGCCATCAGTGAGAACAGCGGGAGCTACGAGCAGTACTTC. The V and J genes are TRBV10-3 and TRBJ2-7, with 8 bases lining up with TRBD2. CDR1 and CDR2 from the germline V gene are ENHRY and SYGVKD. This CDR3 spans 14 amino acids. V shed 2 bases, J shed 3 bases, and the junction held 3 bases outside the gene matches.

This chain connects TRBV18 to TRBJ2-5; D is undetermined. V lost 1 base and J lost 5, with 8 bases in between. The CDR3 runs to 13 residues. CDR1 is KGHSH, CDR2 LQKENI, per germline. CDR3 in DNA: TGTGCCAGCTCACCACTACAGACGGAGACCCAGTACTTC. This translates into CASSPLQTETQYF.

As concerns this clone: The same CDR3 also results from other DNA sequences found in this sample. This rearrangement joins TRBV28 to TRBJ1-2; D may be TRBD1 (5 bases). The CDR3 length is 12 residues. Trimming took off 2 bases at V and 4 bases at J, with 5 bases between the two ends. Per germline, CDR1 MDHEN and CDR2 SYDVKM. CDR3 protein: CASSLTGYGYTF. The CDR3 DNA sequence: TGTGCCAGCAGTTTAACAGGCTATGGCTACACCTTC.

This clone was seen only a few times. The genes are TRBV9 and TRBJ1-1; the D is unclear. CDR3 length: 13 residues. The V end was cut by 0 bases, the J end by 1 base, with 4 bases between. CDR1 and CDR2 from the germline V gene are SGDLS and YYNGEE. CDR3 sequence reads: CASSVGKNTEAFF. In DNA, the CDR3 is TGTGCCAGCAGCGTAGGTAAGAACACTGAAGCTTTCTTT.

The V gene is TRBV19, the J gene TRBJ1-2, with TRBD1 matching 7 bases. The CDR3 is 15 residues long. CDR1 and CDR2 from the germline V gene are LNHDA and SQIVND (reference sequence). V trimming: 4 bases; J trimming: 8 bases; junction bases outside the gene matches: 13. Here the CDR3 reads CASSTNLNRGRGYTF. The CDR3 DNA reads TGTGCCAGTAGTACTAACCTTAACAGGGGCCGCGGCTACACCTTC.

This chain links TRBV2 with TRBJ2-1; 7 bases are shared with TRBD2. Germline assignment: CDR1 SNHLY and CDR2 FYNNEI. After removal of 8 bases from V and 9 bases from J, the junction contained 7 bases not matched to a gene. CDR3 size: 12 residues. CDR3 sequence (DNA): TGTGCCAGCGGTCGACTAGCTTCTGAGCAGTTCTTC. It encodes CASGRLASEQFF.

J is TRBJ2-1 and V is TRBV19; 12 bases fit TRBD2. Germline CDR1 LNHDA, CDR2 SQIVND (reference sequence). The trim removed 9 bases at V and 9 bases at J, leaving 12 bases unmatched. The length of the CDR3 is 15 residues. Written as DNA, the CDR3 is TGTGCCAGCAAGCAGACTAGCGGGAGTCCAGGTGAGCAGTTCTTC. This codes for CASKQTSGSPGEQFF. The full variable domain, completed using reference TRBV19 and TRBJ2-1, is DGGITQSPKYLFRKEGQNVTLSCEQNLNHDAMYWYRQDPGQGLRLIYYSQIVNDFQKGDIAEGYSVSREKKESFPLTVTSAQKNPTAFYLCASKQTSGSPGEQFFGPGTRLTVL.

The rearrangement joins TRBV28 to TRBJ2-3; 8 bases are shared with TRBD2. The CDR3 length is 13 residues. Germline CDR1 reads MDHEN; CDR2 reads SYDVKM. Losses at the gene ends were 7 bases for V and 2 bases for J; bases not matched to a gene: 2. The CDR3 bases are TGTGCCAGCACGGGGGGGTACACAGATACGCAGTATTTT. It specifies CASTGGYTDTQYF.